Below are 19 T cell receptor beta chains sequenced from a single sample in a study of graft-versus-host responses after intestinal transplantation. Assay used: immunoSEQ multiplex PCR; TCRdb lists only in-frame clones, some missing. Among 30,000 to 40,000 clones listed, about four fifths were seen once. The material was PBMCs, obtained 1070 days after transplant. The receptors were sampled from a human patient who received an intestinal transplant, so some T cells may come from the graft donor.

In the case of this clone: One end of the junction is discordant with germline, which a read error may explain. The CDR3 DNA reads TGTGCCAGCAGCGAGAGCGGGAGCAGAGATACGCAGTATTTT. As protein: CASSESGSRDTQYF. This sequence joins TRBV6-4 and TRBJ2-3; 8 bases are shared with TRBD2. This CDR3 region has 14 residues. Germline CDR1 and CDR2: MRHNA and SNTAGT.

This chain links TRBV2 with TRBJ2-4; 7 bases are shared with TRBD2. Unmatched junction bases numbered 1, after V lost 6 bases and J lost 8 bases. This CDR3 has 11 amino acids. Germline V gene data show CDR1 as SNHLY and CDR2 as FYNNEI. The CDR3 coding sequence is TGTGCCAGCAGGGGGGGGGACATTCAGTACTTC. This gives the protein CASRGGDIQYF.

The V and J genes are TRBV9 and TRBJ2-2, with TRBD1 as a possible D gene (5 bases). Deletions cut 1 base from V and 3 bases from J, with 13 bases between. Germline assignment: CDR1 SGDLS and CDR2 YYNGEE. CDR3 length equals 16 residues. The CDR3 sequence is CASSVNPGWDTGELFF. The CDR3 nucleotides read TGTGCCAGCAGCGTAAACCCAGGGTGGGACACCGGGGAGCTGTTTTTT. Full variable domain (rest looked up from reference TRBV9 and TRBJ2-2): DSGVTQTPKHLITATGQRVTLRCSPRSGDLSVYWYQQSLDQGLQFLIQYYNGEERAKGNILERFSAQQFPDLHSELNLSSLELGDSALYFCASSVNPGWDTGELFFGEGSRLTVL.

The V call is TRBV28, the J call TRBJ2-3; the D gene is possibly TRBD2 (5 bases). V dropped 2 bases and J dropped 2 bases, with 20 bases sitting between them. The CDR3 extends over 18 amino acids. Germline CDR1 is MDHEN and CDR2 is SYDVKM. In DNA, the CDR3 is TGTGCCAGCAGTTTACCCGGGAAGTTAGCGCTATACACAGATACGCAGTATTTT. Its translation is CASSLPGKLALYTDTQYF.

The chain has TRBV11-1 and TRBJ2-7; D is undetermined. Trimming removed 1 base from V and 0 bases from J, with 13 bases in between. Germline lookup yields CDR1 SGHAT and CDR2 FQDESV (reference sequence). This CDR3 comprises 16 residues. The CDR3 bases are TGTGCCAGCAGCTTAGGGGCCGGGTCGCGCTCCTACGAGCAGTACTTC. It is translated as CASSLGAGSRSYEQYF.

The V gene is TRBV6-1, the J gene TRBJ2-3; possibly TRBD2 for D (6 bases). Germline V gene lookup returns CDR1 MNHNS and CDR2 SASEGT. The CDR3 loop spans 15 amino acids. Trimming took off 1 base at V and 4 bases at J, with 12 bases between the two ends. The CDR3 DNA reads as TGTGCCAGCAGTGAAGAGGATGGCGGGGCAGATACGCAGTATTTT. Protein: CASSEEDGGADTQYF.

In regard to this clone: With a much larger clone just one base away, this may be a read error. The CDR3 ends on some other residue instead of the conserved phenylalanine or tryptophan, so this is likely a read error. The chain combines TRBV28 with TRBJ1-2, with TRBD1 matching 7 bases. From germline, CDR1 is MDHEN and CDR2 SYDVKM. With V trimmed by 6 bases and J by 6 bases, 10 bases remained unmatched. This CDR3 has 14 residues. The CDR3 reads CASRREGAQHGYTL. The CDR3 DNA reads TGTGCCAGCAGGCGGGAGGGGGCTCAGCATGGCTACACCCTC.

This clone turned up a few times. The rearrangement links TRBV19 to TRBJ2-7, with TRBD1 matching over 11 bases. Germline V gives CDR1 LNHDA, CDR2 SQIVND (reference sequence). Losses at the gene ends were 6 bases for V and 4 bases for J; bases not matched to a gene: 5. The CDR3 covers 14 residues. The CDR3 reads CASSPGQGAYEQYF. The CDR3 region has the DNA TGTGCCAGTAGCCCTGGACAGGGGGCTTACGAGCAGTACTTC.

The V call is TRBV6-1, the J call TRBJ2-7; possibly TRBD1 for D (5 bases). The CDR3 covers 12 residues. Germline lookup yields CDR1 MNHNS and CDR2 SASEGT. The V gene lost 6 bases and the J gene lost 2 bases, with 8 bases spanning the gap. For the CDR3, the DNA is TGTGCCAGCAGGGACAAAACCTACGAGCAGTACTTC. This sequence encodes CASRDKTYEQYF.

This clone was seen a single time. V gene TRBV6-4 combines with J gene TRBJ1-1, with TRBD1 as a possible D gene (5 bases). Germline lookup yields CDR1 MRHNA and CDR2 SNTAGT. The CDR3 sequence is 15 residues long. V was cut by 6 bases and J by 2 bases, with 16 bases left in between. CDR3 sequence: CASRVEGYGNTEAFF. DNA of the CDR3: TGTGCCAGCAGGGTGGAGGGGTATGGAAACACTGAAGCTTTCTTT.

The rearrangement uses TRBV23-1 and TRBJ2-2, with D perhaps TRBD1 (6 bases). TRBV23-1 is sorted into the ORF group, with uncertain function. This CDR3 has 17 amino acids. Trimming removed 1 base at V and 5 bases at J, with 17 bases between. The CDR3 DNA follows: TGCGCCAGCAGTCAATTAGGGGAACAGGGAAGGACCGGGGAGCTGTTTTTT. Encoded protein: CASSQLGEQGRTGELFF.

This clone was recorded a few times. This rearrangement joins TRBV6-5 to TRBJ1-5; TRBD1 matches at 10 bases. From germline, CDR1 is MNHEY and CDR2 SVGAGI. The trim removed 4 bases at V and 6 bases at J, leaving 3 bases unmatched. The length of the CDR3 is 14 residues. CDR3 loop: CASSSTGGGQPQHF. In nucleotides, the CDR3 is TGTGCCAGCAGTTCGACAGGGGGCGGTCAGCCCCAGCATTTT.

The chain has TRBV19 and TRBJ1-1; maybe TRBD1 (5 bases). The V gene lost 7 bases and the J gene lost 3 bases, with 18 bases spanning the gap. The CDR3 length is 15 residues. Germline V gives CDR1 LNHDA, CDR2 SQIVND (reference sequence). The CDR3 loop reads CASTITVGVDTEAFF. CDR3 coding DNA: TGTGCCAGTACCATTACGGTAGGGGTAGACACTGAAGCTTTCTTT. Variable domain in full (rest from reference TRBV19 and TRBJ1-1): DGGITQSPKYLFRKEGQNVTLSCEQNLNHDAMYWYRQDPGQGLRLIYYSQIVNDFQKGDIAEGYSVSREKKESFPLTVTSAQKNPTAFYLCASTITVGVDTEAFFGQGTRLTVV.

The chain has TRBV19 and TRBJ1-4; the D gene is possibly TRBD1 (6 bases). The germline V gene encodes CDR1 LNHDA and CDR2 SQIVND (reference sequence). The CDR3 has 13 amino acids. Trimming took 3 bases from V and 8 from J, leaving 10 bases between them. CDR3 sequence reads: CASSMGATEKLFF. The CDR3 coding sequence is TGTGCCAGTAGTATGGGGGCTACGGAAAAACTGTTTTTT. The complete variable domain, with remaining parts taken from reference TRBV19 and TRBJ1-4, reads DGGITQSPKYLFRKEGQNVTLSCEQNLNHDAMYWYRQDPGQGLRLIYYSQIVNDFQKGDIAEGYSVSREKKESFPLTVTSAQKNPTAFYLCASSMGATEKLFFGSGTQLSVL.

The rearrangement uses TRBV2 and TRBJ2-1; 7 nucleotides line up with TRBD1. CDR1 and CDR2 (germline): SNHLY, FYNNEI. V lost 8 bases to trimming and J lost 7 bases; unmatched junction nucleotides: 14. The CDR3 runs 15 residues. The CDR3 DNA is TGTGCCAGCTGCTTTGGCGAGGGGGCAGGAAATGAGCAGTTCTTC. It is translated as CASCFGEGAGNEQFF.

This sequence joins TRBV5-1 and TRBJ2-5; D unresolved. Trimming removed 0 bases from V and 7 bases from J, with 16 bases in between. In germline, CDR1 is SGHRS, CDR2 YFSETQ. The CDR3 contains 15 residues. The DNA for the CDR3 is TGCGCCAGCAGCTTGGTGTCAAAGGGAAAGGGGACCCAGTACTTC. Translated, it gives CASSLVSKGKGTQYF.

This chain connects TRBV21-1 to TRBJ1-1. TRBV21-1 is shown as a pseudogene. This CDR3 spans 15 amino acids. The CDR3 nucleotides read TGTGCCAGCAGCAAAGGAGGGACGGCCCGCACTGAAGCTTTCTTT. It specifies CASSKGGTARTEAFF.

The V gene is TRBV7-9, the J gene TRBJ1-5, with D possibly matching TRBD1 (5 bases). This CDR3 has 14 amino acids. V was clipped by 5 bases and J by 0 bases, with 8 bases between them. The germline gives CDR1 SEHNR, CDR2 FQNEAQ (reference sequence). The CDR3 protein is CASSLDNSNQPQHF. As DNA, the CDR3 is TGTGCCAGCAGCCTGGACAATAGCAATCAGCCCCAGCATTTT.

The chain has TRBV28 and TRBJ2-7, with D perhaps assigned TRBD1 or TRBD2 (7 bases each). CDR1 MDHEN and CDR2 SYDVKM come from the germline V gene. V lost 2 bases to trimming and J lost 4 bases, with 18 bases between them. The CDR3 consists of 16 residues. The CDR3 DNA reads TGTGCCAGCAGTTTAAATGGGAGGGGGCGCCTTTACGAGCAGTACTTC. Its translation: CASSLNGRGRLYEQYF.